These T cell receptor beta chains were read from a single sample in a study of blood T cell repertoires in COVID-19. Sequencing used immunoSEQ multiplex PCR; TCRdb keeps in-frame clones, though not all of them. In the table there are approximately 150,000 clones, around 80% of which are singletons. Sequenced input: peripheral blood. The receptors stem from a woman aged 55-69 years with acute or convalescent COVID-19. CDR3s include the opening cysteine and the closing phenylalanine or tryptophan. D genes are given only for firm matches. Clone sizes are given selectively: once, few, many, or a class where the clone is expanded.

TGTGCCAGTAGTATTCTAGCGGGAGTAACCGGGGAGCTGTTTTTT,CASSILAGVTGELFF,once,TRBJ2-2,TRBV19,TRBD2
TGTGCCAGCAGCTTAGCGATGTGGGGAGGCGATAATTCACCCCTCCACTTT,CASSLAMWGGDNSPLHF,.,TRBJ1-6,TRBV7-8,.
TGTGCCAGCAGCTTGGAGGGCGGGGATCAGCCCCAGCATTTT,CASSLEGGDQPQHF,.,TRBJ1-5,TRBV5-6,.
TGTGCCAGTAGCCCAGCGGCTGGAAACACCATATATTTT,CASSPAAGNTIYF,.,TRBJ1-3,TRBV19,.
TGTGCCTGGAGTTCAGGACAGGGGGTTGCTGGGGCCAACGTCCTGACTTTC,CAWSSGQGVAGANVLTF,.,TRBJ2-6,TRBV30,TRBD1
TGTGCCAGCAGTGAAGCGGGAGGAGGGGATACGCAGTATTTT,CASSEAGGGDTQYF,.,TRBJ2-3,TRBV6-1,.
TGTGCCAGCAGCCAACAGGATAATTCACCCCTCCACTTT,CASSQQDNSPLHF,.,TRBJ1-6,TRBV3-1/TRBV3-2,.
TGTGCCAGCAGTTACTCGACGGGGCAGGGGCCGAGCTACACCTTC,CASSYSTGQGPSYTF,.,TRBJ1-2,TRBV6-5,.
TGTGCCAGTAGTATGCACGGGGGGAGACGGTCAGATGAGCAGTTCTTC,CASSMHGGRRSDEQFF,.,TRBJ2-1,TRBV19,TRBD2
TGTGCCAGCAGCTTAGGACTCTATGGCTACACCTTC,CASSLGLYGYTF,.,TRBJ1-2,TRBV7-9,.
TGTGCCAGCATTGGAGGAATGAGTTCACCCCTCCACTTT,CASIGGMSSPLHF,.,TRBJ1-6,TRBV25-1,.
TGTGCCAGTAGCAGGGGACAGGCCAACGGAGAGACCCAGTACTTC,CASSRGQANGETQYF,.,TRBJ2-5,TRBV19,TRBD1
TGTGCCAGCAGCTTAGGTGGGACAGGGAGAACCGGGGAGCTGTTTTTT,CASSLGGTGRTGELFF,.,TRBJ2-2,TRBV7-6,TRBD1
TGCGCCAGCGGAGGGACAGGGGGGTCCTACGAGCAGTACTTC,CASGGTGGSYEQYF,.,TRBJ2-7,TRBV5-1,TRBD1
TGTGCCAGCAGCTTCTTATCTACTAGCTCCTACGAGCAGTACTTC,CASSFLSTSSYEQYF,few,TRBJ2-7,TRBV11-1,.
TGTGCCATCAGAGAAGCCCAACAAGGGGGGGGCACTGAAGCTTTCTTT,CAIREAQQGGGTEAFF,.,TRBJ1-1,TRBV10-3,.
TGTGCCAGCAGTATCGGGGAGAGGTGGATCGTTGGCTACACCTTC,CASSIGERWIVGYTF,.,TRBJ1-2,TRBV6-5,.